This T cell receptor beta chain came from a study of control samples from healthy donors and cancer patients (dated by TCRdb to the early 2020s). Receptor libraries were prepared by the immunoSEQ multiplex PCR assay. The clones in this table, taken by TCRdb from immuneACCESS, are in-frame only. Not every clone is retained; where verified, under half of the shortfall comes from an unresolved V gene, and the cause of the rest is unknown. This specimen's table enumerates about 210,000 clones. Roughly 2% of the sample rests with the top ten. Regarding this clone: The antigen this receptor binds is unknown. Additional DNA sequences in this sample encode the identical CDR3.

V and J are truncated by 3 bases and 5 bases respectively, leaving an intervening sequence of 11 bases. From cysteine to phenylalanine, the CDR3 is 14 amino acids long. This entry keeps only the CDR3 DNA: 42 bases, framed from base 1. CDR1 and CDR2 were assigned from the germline V gene as MDHEN and SYDVKM. Material: blood. This sequence originates from a woman aged 30 to 39 in good health. Rearrangement joined TRBV28 to TRBJ1-5; the D gene cannot be named for sure. The bases are TGTGCCAGCAGTTTTCCTGGGAGGGATCAGCCCCAGCATTTT. The translation is CASSFPGRDQPQHF.